The rows below give T cell receptor beta chains drawn from one sample of a study of blood T cell repertoires in COVID-19. Method: immunoSEQ multiplex PCR; TCRdb's copy keeps in-frame clones and lacks some. The sample shows under 250,000 clones, 82% of them seen only once. Specimen: peripheral blood. The receptor source for this set is a woman aged 80 or over with acute or convalescent COVID-19. The CDR3 runs from the conserved cysteine through the conserved F or W. The D gene is left open where the match is weak. The size field is filled for only some rows; it gives once, few, many or a size class.

d_gene: -; abundance: -; j_gene: TRBJ1-1; v_gene: TRBV5-1; CDR3aa: CASSLDVNTEAFF; CDR3nt: TGCGCCAGCAGCTTGGATGTAAACACTGAAGCTTTCTTT
d_gene: -; abundance: -; j_gene: TRBJ2-3; v_gene: TRBV2; CDR3aa: CASGGFGIATDTQYF; CDR3nt: TGTGCCAGCGGGGGGTTTGGGATTGCTACAGATACGCAGTATTTT
d_gene: -; abundance: -; j_gene: TRBJ2-7; v_gene: TRBV6-5; CDR3aa: CASNRGSSYEQYF; CDR3nt: TGTGCCAGCAACAGAGGGAGCTCCTACGAGCAGTACTTC
d_gene: -; abundance: -; j_gene: TRBJ2-3; v_gene: TRBV19; CDR3aa: CASSIGHITDTQYF; CDR3nt: TGTGCCAGTAGTATAGGGCACATCACAGATACGCAGTATTTT
d_gene: TRBD1; abundance: -; j_gene: TRBJ2-5; v_gene: TRBV11-2; CDR3aa: CASSPRTGYETQYF; CDR3nt: TGTGCCAGCAGCCCCCGGACAGGGTACGAGACCCAGTACTTC
d_gene: TRBD1; abundance: -; j_gene: TRBJ2-3; v_gene: TRBV19; CDR3aa: CASSVGQGGPDTQYF; CDR3nt: TGTGCCAGTAGTGTGGGACAGGGGGGGCCAGATACGCAGTATTTT
d_gene: TRBD2; abundance: -; j_gene: TRBJ2-1; v_gene: TRBV5-6; CDR3aa: CASSLAGVYNEQFF; CDR3nt: TGTGCCAGCAGCTTAGCGGGGGTCTACAATGAGCAGTTCTTC
d_gene: -; abundance: -; j_gene: TRBJ2-7; v_gene: TRBV7-6; CDR3aa: CASSPPLGWGVSYEQYF; CDR3nt: TGTGCCAGCAGCCCACCACTCGGTTGGGGGGTTTCCTACGAGCAGTACTTC
d_gene: -; abundance: -; j_gene: TRBJ1-2; v_gene: TRBV28; CDR3aa: CASSLVPGLDYGYTF; CDR3nt: TGTGCCAGCAGTTTGGTTCCGGGTTTAGACTATGGCTACACCTTC
d_gene: TRBD1; abundance: -; j_gene: TRBJ1-1; v_gene: TRBV5-1; CDR3aa: CASSSGQGATEAFF; CDR3nt: TGCGCCAGCAGCTCGGGACAGGGGGCCACTGAAGCTTTCTTT
d_gene: TRBD1; abundance: -; j_gene: TRBJ1-1; v_gene: TRBV19; CDR3aa: CASSIFGTGALGAFF; CDR3nt: TGTGCCAGTAGTATATTCGGGACAGGGGCACTTGGGGCTTTCTTT
d_gene: -; abundance: -; j_gene: TRBJ2-3; v_gene: TRBV24-1; CDR3aa: CATSDGAGQIDTQYF; CDR3nt: TGTGCCACCAGTGACGGAGCGGGACAAATAGATACGCAGTATTTT
d_gene: TRBD1; abundance: -; j_gene: TRBJ2-1; v_gene: TRBV24-1; CDR3aa: CATSDPTGVEQFF; CDR3nt: TGTGCCACCAGTGATCCTACAGGGGTTGAGCAGTTCTTC
d_gene: TRBD2; abundance: -; j_gene: TRBJ2-1; v_gene: TRBV24-1; CDR3aa: CATSDPRGGGNEQFF; CDR3nt: TGTGCCACCAGTGATCCCCGGGGGGGTGGCAATGAGCAGTTCTTC
d_gene: TRBD2; abundance: -; j_gene: TRBJ2-5; v_gene: TRBV6-1; CDR3aa: CASSVTSGGPGETQYF; CDR3nt: TGTGCCAGCAGTGTGACTAGCGGGGGGCCAGGGGAGACCCAGTACTTC
d_gene: -; abundance: -; j_gene: TRBJ2-2; v_gene: TRBV23-1; CDR3aa: CASSQSMAHTGELFF; CDR3nt: TGCGCCAGCAGTCAATCCATGGCTCATACCGGGGAGCTGTTTTTT
d_gene: -; abundance: -; j_gene: TRBJ2-3; v_gene: TRBV11-3; CDR3aa: CASGYSGARDTQYF; CDR3nt: TGTGCCAGCGGTTACTCAGGGGCAAGAGATACGCAGTATTTT
d_gene: -; abundance: -; j_gene: TRBJ2-7; v_gene: TRBV23-1; CDR3aa: CASSQPLGGNEEYF; CDR3nt: TGCGCCAGCAGTCAACCCCTGGGGGGAAACGAGGAGTACTTC
d_gene: -; abundance: -; j_gene: TRBJ1-3; v_gene: TRBV5-4; CDR3aa: CASSFDQRSSGNTIYF; CDR3nt: TGTGCCAGCAGCTTCGACCAGCGATCATCTGGAAACACCATATATTTT
d_gene: TRBD1; abundance: -; j_gene: TRBJ2-1; v_gene: TRBV12-5; CDR3aa: CASGRGQGTDNEQFF; CDR3nt: TGTGCTAGTGGTAGGGGGCAGGGTACCGATAATGAGCAGTTCTTC
d_gene: -; abundance: few; j_gene: TRBJ1-6; v_gene: TRBV7-9; CDR3aa: CASSLSGGSSPLHF; CDR3nt: TGTGCCAGCAGCTTAAGCGGGGGTTCTTCACCCCTCCACTTT
d_gene: -; abundance: -; j_gene: TRBJ2-7; v_gene: TRBV7-8; CDR3aa: CASSFDRASYEQYF; CDR3nt: TGTGCCAGCAGCTTCGACAGAGCTTCCTACGAGCAGTACTTC
d_gene: TRBD2; abundance: -; j_gene: TRBJ2-2; v_gene: TRBV5-5; CDR3aa: CASRPSGGIGELFF; CDR3nt: TGTGCCAGCAGGCCTAGCGGGGGGATCGGGGAGCTGTTTTTT
d_gene: TRBD1; abundance: -; j_gene: TRBJ2-7; v_gene: TRBV7-9; CDR3aa: CASSLEAFGTGGLWEQYF; CDR3nt: TGTGCCAGCAGCTTAGAAGCCTTCGGGACAGGGGGCTTGTGGGAGCAGTACTTC
d_gene: -; abundance: -; j_gene: TRBJ2-7; v_gene: TRBV5-1; CDR3aa: CASSFTGSQEMEQYF; CDR3nt: TGCGCCAGCAGCTTCACAGGGTCCCAGGAGATGGAGCAGTACTTC